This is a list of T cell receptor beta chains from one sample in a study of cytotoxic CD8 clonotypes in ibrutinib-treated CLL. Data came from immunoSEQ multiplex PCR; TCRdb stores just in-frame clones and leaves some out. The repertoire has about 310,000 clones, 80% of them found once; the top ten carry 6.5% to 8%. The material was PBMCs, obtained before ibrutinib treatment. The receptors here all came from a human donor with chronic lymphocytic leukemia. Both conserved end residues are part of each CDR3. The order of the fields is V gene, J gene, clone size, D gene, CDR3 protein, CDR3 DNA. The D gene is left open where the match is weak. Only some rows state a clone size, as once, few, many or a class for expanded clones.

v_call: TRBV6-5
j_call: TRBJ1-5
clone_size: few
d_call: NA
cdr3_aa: CASSPGQYSNQPQHF
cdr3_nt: TGTGCCAGCAGTCCCGGACAGTATAGCAATCAGCCCCAGCATTTT

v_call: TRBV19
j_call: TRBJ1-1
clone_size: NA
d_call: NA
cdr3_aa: CASKGLDNTEAFF
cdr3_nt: TGTGCCAGTAAGGGTCTGGACAACACTGAAGCTTTCTTT

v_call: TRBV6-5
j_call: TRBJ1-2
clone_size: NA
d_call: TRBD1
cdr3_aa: CASRASGQGVLGYTF
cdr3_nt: TGTGCCAGCAGGGCCTCCGGACAGGGGGTGTTGGGCTACACCTTC

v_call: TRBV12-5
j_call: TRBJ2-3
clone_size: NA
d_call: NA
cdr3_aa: CASAKDLGVGDTQYF
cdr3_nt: TGTGCTAGTGCCAAAGATCTGGGGGTTGGAGATACGCAGTATTTT

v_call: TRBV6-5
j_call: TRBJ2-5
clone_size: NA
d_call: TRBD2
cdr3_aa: CASTTPGGMETQYF
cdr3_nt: TGTGCCAGCACTACCCCGGGGGGGATGGAGACCCAGTACTTC

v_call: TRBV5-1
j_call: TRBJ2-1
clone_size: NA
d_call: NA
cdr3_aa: CASSSPSSGDEQFF
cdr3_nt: TGCGCCAGCAGCTCACCCTCCTCAGGCGATGAGCAGTTCTTC

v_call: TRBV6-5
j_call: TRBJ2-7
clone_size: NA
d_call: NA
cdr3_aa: CASSSASSYEQYF
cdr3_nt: TGTGCCAGCAGTTCGGCTAGCTCCTACGAGCAGTACTTC

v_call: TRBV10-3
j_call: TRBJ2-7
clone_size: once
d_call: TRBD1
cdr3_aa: CATETGTGYEQYF
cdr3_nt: TGTGCCACCGAAACCGGGACAGGGTACGAGCAGTACTTC

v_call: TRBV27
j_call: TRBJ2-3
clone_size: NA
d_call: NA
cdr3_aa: CASRDRGFPTDTQYF
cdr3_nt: TGTGCCAGCAGAGACCGAGGGTTCCCAACAGATACGCAGTATTTT

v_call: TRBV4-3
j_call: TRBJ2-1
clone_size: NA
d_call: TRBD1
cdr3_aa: CASSQEDRVDEQFF
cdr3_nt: TGCGCCAGCAGCCAAGAGGACAGGGTCGATGAGCAGTTCTTC

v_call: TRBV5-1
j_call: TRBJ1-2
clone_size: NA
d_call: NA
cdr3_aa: CASSLDPVNSDGYTF
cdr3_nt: TGCGCCAGCAGCTTGGATCCAGTCAACTCCGATGGCTACACCTTC

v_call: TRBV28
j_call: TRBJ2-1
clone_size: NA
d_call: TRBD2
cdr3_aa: CASRFYASGSGEQFF
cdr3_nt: TGTGCCAGCAGATTTTACGCTAGCGGGAGCGGTGAGCAGTTCTTC

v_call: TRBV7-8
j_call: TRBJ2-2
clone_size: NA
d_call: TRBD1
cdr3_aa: CASSVTTGWNTGELFF
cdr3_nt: TGTGCCAGCAGCGTTACGACAGGGTGGAACACCGGGGAGCTGTTTTTT

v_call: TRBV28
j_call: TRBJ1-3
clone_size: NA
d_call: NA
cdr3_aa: CASGGQGRNTIYF
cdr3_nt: TGTGCCAGCGGGGGCCAGGGAAGAAACACCATATATTTT

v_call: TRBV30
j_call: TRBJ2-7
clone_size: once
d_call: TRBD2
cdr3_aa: CAWSLASGRVEQYF
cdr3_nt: TGTGCCTGGAGTTTGGCTAGCGGGAGGGTTGAGCAGTACTTC

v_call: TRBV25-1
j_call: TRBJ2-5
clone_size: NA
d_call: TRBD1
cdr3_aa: CASSLQGAVETQYF
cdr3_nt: TGTGCCAGCAGTCTACAGGGGGCCGTCGAGACCCAGTACTTC

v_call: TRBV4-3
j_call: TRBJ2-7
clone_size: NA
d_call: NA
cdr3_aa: CASSQESVGLYEQYF
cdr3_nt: TGCGCCAGCAGCCAAGAATCTGTGGGATTGTACGAGCAGTACTTC

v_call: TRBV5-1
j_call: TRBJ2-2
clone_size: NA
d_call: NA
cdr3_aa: CASSLVVGLHAGGELFF
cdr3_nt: TGCGCCAGCAGCTTGGTGGTGGGGCTGCATGCCGGCGGGGAGCTGTTTTTT

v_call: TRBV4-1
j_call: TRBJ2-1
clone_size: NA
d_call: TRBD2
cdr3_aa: CASSPGLAGGPRNEQFF
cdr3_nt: TGCGCCAGCAGCCCCGGACTAGCGGGAGGGCCGCGCAATGAGCAGTTCTTC

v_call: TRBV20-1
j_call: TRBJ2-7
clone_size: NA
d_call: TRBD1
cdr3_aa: CSARGQGEQYF
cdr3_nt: TGCAGTGCTAGAGGTCAGGGGGAACAGTACTTC

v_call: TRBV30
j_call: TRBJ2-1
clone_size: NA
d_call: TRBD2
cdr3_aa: CAWSVRWLREGHEQFF
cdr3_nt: TGTGCCTGGAGTGTACGGTGGTTGCGGGAGGGTCATGAGCAGTTCTTC

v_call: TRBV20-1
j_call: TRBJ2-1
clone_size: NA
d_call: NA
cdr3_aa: CSAYADEQFF
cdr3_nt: TGCAGTGCTTACGCGGATGAGCAGTTCTTC

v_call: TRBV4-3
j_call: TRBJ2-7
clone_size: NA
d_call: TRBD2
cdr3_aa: CASSQGRGGPYEQYF
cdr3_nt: TGCGCCAGCAGCCAGGGGCGGGGGGGACCCTACGAGCAGTACTTC

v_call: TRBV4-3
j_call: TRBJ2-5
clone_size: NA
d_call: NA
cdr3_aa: CASSQVRGIPGHVCLVTQYF
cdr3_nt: TGCGCCAGCAGCCAAGTCAGGGGTATACCGGGACACGTTTGTTTGGTGACCCAGTACTTC

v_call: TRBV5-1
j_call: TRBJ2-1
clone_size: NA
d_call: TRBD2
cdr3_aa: CASSTSGRYNEQFF
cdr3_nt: TGCGCCAGCAGTACTAGCGGGCGATACAATGAGCAGTTCTTC

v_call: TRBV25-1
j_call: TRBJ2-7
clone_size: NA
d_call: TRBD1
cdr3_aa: CASSGRTGGTYEQYF
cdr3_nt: TGTGCCAGCAGTGGAAGGACAGGGGGGACCTACGAGCAGTACTTC

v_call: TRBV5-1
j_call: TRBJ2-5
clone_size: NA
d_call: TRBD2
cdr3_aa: CASSLDYASGSGTQYF
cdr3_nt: TGCGCCAGCAGCTTGGACTACGCTAGCGGGAGTGGGACCCAGTACTTC

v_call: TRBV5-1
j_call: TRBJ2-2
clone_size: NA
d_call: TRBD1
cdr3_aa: CASSLTGTGLNTGELFF
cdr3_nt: TGCGCCAGCAGCCTTACCGGGACAGGGCTTAACACCGGGGAGCTGTTTTTT

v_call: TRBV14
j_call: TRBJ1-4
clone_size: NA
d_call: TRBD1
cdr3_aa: CASSHTGGSEKLFF
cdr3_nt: TGTGCCAGCAGCCATACAGGGGGCAGTGAAAAACTGTTTTTT

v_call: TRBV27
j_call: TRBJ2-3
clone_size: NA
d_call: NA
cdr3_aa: CASSLSYRTDTQYF
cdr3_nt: TGTGCCAGCAGTTTATCCTACCGCACAGATACGCAGTATTTT

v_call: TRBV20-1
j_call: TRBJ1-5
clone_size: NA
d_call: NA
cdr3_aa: CSAAVDEPQHF
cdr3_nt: TGCAGTGCTGCCGTCGATGAGCCCCAGCATTTT

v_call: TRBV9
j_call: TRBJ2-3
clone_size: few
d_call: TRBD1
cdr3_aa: CASSVGTGPTDTQYF
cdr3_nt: TGTGCCAGCAGCGTAGGGACAGGGCCCACAGATACGCAGTATTTT

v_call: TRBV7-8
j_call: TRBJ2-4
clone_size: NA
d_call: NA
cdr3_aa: CASSSGSRIKNIQYF
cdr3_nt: TGTGCCAGCAGCTCAGGGTCTCGTATAAAAAACATTCAGTACTTC

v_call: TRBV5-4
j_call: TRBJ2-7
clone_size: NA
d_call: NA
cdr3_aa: CASSPRGGTESYEQYF
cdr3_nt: TGTGCCAGCAGCCCCAGGGGCGGGACAGAGTCCTACGAGCAGTACTTC

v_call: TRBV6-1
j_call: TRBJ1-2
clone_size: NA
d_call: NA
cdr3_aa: CASRPWGGTGYGYTF
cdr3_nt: TGTGCCAGCAGACCCTGGGGGGGAACGGGCTATGGCTACACCTTC